Each of the 18 T cell receptor beta chains below was sequenced from the same sample in a study of blood T cells in healthy people across ages. Through a sample-barcoded 5' primer and a J-beta primer mix, a second PCR was run for roughly 6 to 12 cycles. TCRdb itself ran the 5' RACE reads through MiXCR, one entry per CDR3 protein. The data show around 600,000 distinct CDR3 sequences, around 50% seen once. Sequenced: blood. All receptors derive from an older man in good health.

The CDR3 sequence is CASSSSGAGGREQFF. In DNA, the CDR3 is TGTGCCAGCAGTTCCTCGGGAGCCGGGGGGAGGGAGCAGTTCTTC. This chain uses TRBV28 with TRBJ2-1; TRBD2 matches 7 bases. CDR1 and CDR2 (germline): MDHEN, SYDVKM. The CDR3 consists of 15 residues. The V and J ends lost 4 bases and 10 bases, in that order; junction bases with no gene match: 13.

There are many counts of this clonotype. This chain joins TRBV18 and TRBJ2-7, with TRBD1 matching over 9 bases. After removal of 1 base from V and 0 bases from J, the junction contained 4 bases not matched to a gene. Germline assignment: CDR1 KGHSH and CDR2 LQKENI. The CDR3 covers 16 residues. CDR3 in DNA: TGTGCCAGCTCACCACGAGGACAGGGGAGCTCCTACGAGCAGTACTTC. This codes for CASSPRGQGSSYEQYF.

The gene calls are TRBV29-1 and TRBJ1-2; D gene unclear. This CDR3 has 12 residues. Germline V lookup: CDR1 SQVTM, CDR2 ANQGSEA. The germline V and J ends were trimmed by 1 base and 4 bases, with 7 bases remaining between them. CDR3 DNA: TGCAGCGTTGAAGGCAGCCCCTATGGCTACACCTTC. It codes for CSVEGSPYGYTF.

This chain connects TRBV20-1 to TRBJ2-1; 8 positions agree with TRBD1. The germline V gene encodes CDR1 DFQATT and CDR2 SNEGSKA (reference sequence). Trimming took 1 base from V and 9 from J; bases not matched to a gene: 11. This CDR3 spans 15 amino acids. The CDR3 is CSARGYRGNSGEQFF. The DNA for the CDR3 is TGCAGTGCTAGAGGCTACAGGGGGAATTCTGGTGAGCAGTTCTTC.

This clonotype was observed a handful of times. V is TRBV20-1 and J is TRBJ2-1; no definite D call. The CDR3 extends over 15 amino acids. V lost 0 bases, J lost 0 bases, and 9 bases lay in between. The germline gives CDR1 DFQATT, CDR2 SNEGSKA (reference sequence). CDR3 protein: CSARDVTRSYNEQFF. DNA of the CDR3: TGCAGTGCTAGAGATGTCACCCGCTCCTACAATGAGCAGTTCTTC.

V usage is TRBV6-2 or TRBV6-3 and J usage is TRBJ2-1, with D perhaps matching TRBD1 (5 bases). The V end lost 2 bases, the J end lost 5 bases, and 10 bases lay between the germline ends. The CDR3 is made up of 14 amino acids. Germline assignment: CDR1 MNHEY and CDR2 SVGEGT. CDR3 in DNA: TGTGCCAGCAGTTACCCCTTGGGGCACAATGAGCAGTTCTTC. Protein: CASSYPLGHNEQFF.

V usage is TRBV5-1 and J usage is TRBJ2-1; TRBD2 agrees at 11 bases. The CDR3 runs to 15 residues. J lost 5 bases, V lost 2 bases, and 3 bases had no gene match. Per germline, CDR1 SGHRS and CDR2 YFSETQ. The CDR3 sequence is CASSLLAGADNEQFF. The CDR3 DNA is TGCGCCAGCAGCTTACTAGCGGGAGCCGACAATGAGCAGTTCTTC.

The V and J genes are TRBV20-1 and TRBJ2-1; 8 positions agree with TRBD1. This CDR3 is 15 amino acids long. Trimming removed 0 bases from V and 3 bases from J; junction bases left unmatched: 4. The V gene's germline CDR1 is DFQATT and CDR2 SNEGSKA (reference sequence). The CDR3 nucleotides read TGCAGTGCTAGAGACCCACAGGGGGACTACAATGAGCAGTTCTTC. Encoded protein: CSARDPQGDYNEQFF.

Turning to this clonotype: The junction differs from germline at one of its ends, possibly a read error. This rearrangement joins TRBV27 to TRBJ2-1; D is ambiguous. Germline values: CDR1 MNHEY, CDR2 SMNVEV (reference sequence). The CDR3 is 13 amino acids. CDR3 nucleotides: TGTGCCAGCAGTCGGGTCATGACGAGTGAGCATTTCTTC. It specifies CASSRVMTSEHFF.

This clonotype was detected only once. This chain uses TRBV29-1 with TRBJ1-3; no clear D gene. CDR1 SQVTM and CDR2 ANQGSEA come from the germline V gene. This CDR3 has 11 amino acids. The V gene lost 6 bases and the J gene lost 1 base, with 4 bases spanning the gap. The chain's CDR3 is CSVQSGNTIYF. The CDR3 region has the DNA TGCAGCGTACAGTCTGGAAACACCATATATTTT.

This clonotype appeared a few times. The chain uses TRBV20-1 and TRBJ2-6, with unresolved D. The V end lost 1 base, the J end lost 4 bases, and 8 bases lay between the germline ends. Germline V lookup: CDR1 DFQATT, CDR2 SNEGSKA (reference sequence). This CDR3 has 14 amino acids. The CDR3 bases are TGCAGTGCTAGAGTTCAGTCCGGGGCCAACGTCCTGACTTTC. Its protein is CSARVQSGANVLTF.

This clonotype has a count of ten or more. This chain joins TRBV6-5 and TRBJ1-2; no clear D. The CDR3 is made up of 11 amino acids. Deletions cut 11 bases from V and 8 bases from J, with 15 bases between. CDR1 is MNHEY, CDR2 SVGAGI, per germline. The CDR3 coding sequence is TGTGCCGCCACCCGGGGTGAGGGCTACACCTTC. Residues: CAATRGEGYTF.

J is TRBJ1-2 and V is TRBV20-1; TRBD1 matches 7 bases. V was pared by 3 bases and J by 6 bases, with 10 bases of the junction left unmatched. The germline gives CDR1 DFQATT, CDR2 SNEGSKA (reference sequence). The CDR3 covers 14 residues. As DNA, the CDR3 is TGCAGTGCTAGCCAACGACAGGGTAGGGATGGCTACACCTTC. Residues: CSASQRQGRDGYTF.

The chain couples TRBV7-2 to TRBJ2-4; TRBD2 matches at 11 bases. The end of the DNA aligns better with TRBJ2-7, so the J call may be wrong. Germline-derived CDR1 and CDR2 are SGHTA and FQGNSA. The CDR3 length is 13 residues. This CDR3 reads CASSTSGRREQYF. DNA for the CDR3: TGTGCCAGCAGCACTAGCGGGAGACGCGAGCAGTACTTC.

The V call is TRBV20-1, the J call TRBJ1-4, with D perhaps matching TRBD1 (5 bases). CDR1 and CDR2 (germline): DFQATT, SNEGSKA (reference sequence). V dropped 3 bases and J dropped 3 bases, with 23 bases sitting between them. CDR3 length: 18 residues. The CDR3 sequence: CSASLTRGNRASNEKLFF. Here the CDR3 DNA reads TGCAGTGCTAGTCTGACAAGGGGAAACCGTGCATCTAATGAAAAACTGTTTTTT.

The rearrangement uses TRBV30 and TRBJ1-2; D is perhaps TRBD1 (5 bases). V was pared by 4 bases and J by 1 base, with 13 bases between. Germline V gene data show CDR1 as GTSNPN and CDR2 as SVGIG (reference sequence). This CDR3 contains 14 residues. The CDR3 DNA sequence: TGTGCCTGGACAGCAGGGCTCCGTAACTATGGCTACACCTTC. Protein: CAWTAGLRNYGYTF.

In this sample, this clonotype turned up a few times. The chain employs TRBV20-1 and TRBJ2-1; 10 nucleotides line up with TRBD2. This CDR3 is built from 14 residues. Germline CDR1 is DFQATT and CDR2 is SNEGSKA (reference sequence). The junction had 8 bases not matched to a gene; V was cut back by 4 bases and J by 8 bases. CDR3 DNA: TGCAGTGCTACGAGGGGACTAGCGTGGGATGAGCAGTTCTTC. Translated: CSATRGLAWDEQFF.

This clonotype turned up a few times. The gene calls are TRBV7-9 and TRBJ2-3, with a possible D match to TRBD2 (6 bases). V gave up 5 bases and J gave up 9 bases, with 12 bases separating them. Germline values: CDR1 SEHNR, CDR2 FQNEAQ (reference sequence). The CDR3 length is 12 residues. CDR3 protein: CASSPTRGTQYF. In nucleotides, the CDR3 is TGTGCCAGCAGCCCAACCCGGGGGACGCAGTATTTT.